The entry that follows covers one T cell receptor (beta chain) sequence. This entry comes from a study of cytomegalovirus exposure and HLA in healthy donors. In the PCR, 60 Vbeta and 13 Jbeta primers were used. Some clones are missing from TCRdb's copy, which holds only in-frame ones; the method was immunoSEQ multiplex PCR. The sample has fewer than 200,000 clones, roughly four fifths seen once. The ends lost 6 bases at V and 7 bases at J; junction bases unmatched: 7. The CDR3 consists of 14 residues. Per the germline V gene, CDR1 is MDHEN and CDR2 is SYDVKM. The chain carries TRBV28 and TRBJ1-3, with 9 bases aligning to TRBD1. Source material: PBMCs. This sequence was found in a woman aged 45-65 years in good health and CMV-seronegative. The CDR3 coding sequence is TGTGCCAGCAGCCTGAACAGGGGGCGGAACACCATATATTTT. It encodes CASSLNRGRNTIYF.